The present entry profiles one T cell receptor (beta chain) with its context. This sample is drawn from a study of lymphopenia after photon versus proton radiotherapy. The V gene's germline CDR1 is SGHRS and CDR2 YFSETQ. This CDR3 is 13 amino acids long. The germline V and J ends were trimmed by 1 base and 5 bases, with 9 bases remaining between them. Using immunoSEQ multiplex PCR, the repertoire was profiled, and TCRdb retains in-frame clones only, with some absent. The sample holds some 42,000 clones; around 83% are singletons and the top ten take under 25%. The sample here was peripheral blood, taken from a patient treated with proton-based radiotherapy. The source of this sequence is a woman in her 70s with pancreatic cancer. This chain connects TRBV5-1 to TRBJ2-5; D unclear. CDR3 protein: CASSLFGGETQYF. The CDR3 DNA reads as TGCGCCAGCAGCTTGTTTGGTGGGGAGACCCAGTACTTC.